This T cell receptor (beta chain) comes out of a study of blood T cell repertoires in COVID-19. Study-wide context: The samples span acute and convalescent COVID-19 from the United States, Italy and Spain. Nucleic acid was either cDNA or gDNA, and it came from T cells, B-cell-depleted T cells, or PBMCs.

This CDR3 has 13 residues. Between the trimmed V and J ends, which lost 0 bases and 10 bases, there was a span of 11 bases. As handled by the study authors: Amplified reference gene primers provided the basis for estimating nucleated cell counts. Profiling relied on immunoSEQ multiplex PCR, and the TCRdb table lists in-frame clones only, not all of them. The D gene and trimming were derived from the DNA, and the V and J assignments and clone size from that table. The sample holds about 200,000 clones, more than 85% seen once. The receptor's source is a man aged 60-69 years with acute or convalescent COVID-19. Sequences were obtained from peripheral blood. The V call is TRBV12-3 or TRBV12-4, the J call TRBJ2-3, with a possible D match to TRBD1 (6 bases). The chain's CDR3 is CASSLAGAGAQYF. As DNA, the CDR3 is TGTGCCAGCAGTTTAGCGGGGGCCGGGGCGCAGTATTTT.